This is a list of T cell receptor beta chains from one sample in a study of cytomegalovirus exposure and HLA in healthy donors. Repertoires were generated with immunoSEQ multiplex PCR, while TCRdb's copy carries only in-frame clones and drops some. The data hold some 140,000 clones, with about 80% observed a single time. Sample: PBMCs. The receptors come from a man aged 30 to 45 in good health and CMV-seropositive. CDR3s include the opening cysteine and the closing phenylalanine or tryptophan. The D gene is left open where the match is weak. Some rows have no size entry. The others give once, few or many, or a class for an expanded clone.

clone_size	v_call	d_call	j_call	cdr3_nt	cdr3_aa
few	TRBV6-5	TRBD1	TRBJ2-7	TGTGCCAGCACCGTACGACAGGGGGGAGTTTACGAGCAGTACTTC	CASTVRQGGVYEQYF
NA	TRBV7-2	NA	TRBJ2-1	TGTGCCAGCAGCCCGGGGGGCGGGCCATACAATGAGCAGTTCTTC	CASSPGGGPYNEQFF
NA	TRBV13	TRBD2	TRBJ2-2	TGTGCCAGCAGCCTGACTAGCGGAAATCAAAACACCGGGGAGCTGTTTTTT	CASSLTSGNQNTGELFF
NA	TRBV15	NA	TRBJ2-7	TGTGCCACCAGCAGAGCTAGGACTGGCGAGCAGTACTTC	CATSRARTGEQYF
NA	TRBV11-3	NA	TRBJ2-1	TGTGCCAGCAGCTACTCCGGGAGCATCAATGAGCAGTTCTTC	CASSYSGSINEQFF
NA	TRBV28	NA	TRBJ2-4	TGTGCCAGCGAGAAGTGGGGCGCAGGCAAAAACATTCAGTACTTC	CASEKWGAGKNIQYF
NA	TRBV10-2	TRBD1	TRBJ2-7	TGCGCCAGCGGGGTAGGGACAGGGCGCCACGAGCAGTACTTC	CASGVGTGRHEQYF
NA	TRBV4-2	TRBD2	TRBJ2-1	TGTGCCAGCAGCCAAGAACCGCTCGGGAGGAACTCCTACAATGAGCAGTTCTTC	CASSQEPLGRNSYNEQFF
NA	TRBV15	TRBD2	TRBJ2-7	TGTGCCACCAGCACCTCGACTAGCGGTCCCCCGGTGTACTTC	CATSTSTSGPPVYF
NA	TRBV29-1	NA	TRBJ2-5	TGCAGCGTTGCCAAAAATTTGGTAGCGGAGACCCAGTACTTC	CSVAKNLVAETQYF
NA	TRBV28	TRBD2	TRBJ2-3	TGTGCCAGCAGTCCAACGACTAGCGTAGGGACGCAGTATTTT	CASSPTTSVGTQYF
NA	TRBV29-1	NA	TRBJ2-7	TGCAGCGTTGAAGAAGCCGGTTTTGCTTCCTACGAGCAGTACTTC	CSVEEAGFASYEQYF
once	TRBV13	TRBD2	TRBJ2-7	TGTGCCAGCAGCCCACGGACTAGCGGGAGGGACTACGAGCAGTACTTC	CASSPRTSGRDYEQYF
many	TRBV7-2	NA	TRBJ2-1	TGTGCCAGCAGCAGAGGTAGCGGTTCTTACAATGAGCAGTTCTTC	CASSRGSGSYNEQFF
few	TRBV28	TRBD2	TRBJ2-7	TGTGCCAGCAGTCCGCTCGGGACTAGCGTTTCCTACGAGCAGTACTTC	CASSPLGTSVSYEQYF
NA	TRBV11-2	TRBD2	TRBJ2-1	TGTGCCAGCAGCCCTAGCGGGGGCAGATACAATGAGCAGTTCTTC	CASSPSGGRYNEQFF
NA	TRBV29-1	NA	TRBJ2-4	TGCAGCGCCAAAGAACTAGCCAAAAACATTCAGTACTTC	CSAKELAKNIQYF
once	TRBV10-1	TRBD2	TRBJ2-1	TGCGCCAGCATGCAAGGACTAGCGGGAGGAGGAGGGGTATACAATGAGCAGTTCTTC	CASMQGLAGGGGVYNEQFF
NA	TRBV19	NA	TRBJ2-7	TGTGCCAGTAGTATAGATAAGCGGAGGTACGAGCAGTACTTC	CASSIDKRRYEQYF
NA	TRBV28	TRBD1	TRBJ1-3	TGTGCCAGCAGCCCCGGGGGACAGGGGAGAAACACCATATATTTT	CASSPGGQGRNTIYF
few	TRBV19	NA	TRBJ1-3	TGTGCCAGTAGTATGTGGATCGGGGTCCCGGGAAACACCATATATTTT	CASSMWIGVPGNTIYF
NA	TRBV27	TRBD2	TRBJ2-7	TGTGCCAGCAGATCGACTAGCGGGTACTACGAGCAGTACTTC	CASRSTSGYYEQYF
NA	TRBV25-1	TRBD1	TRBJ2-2	TGTGCCAGCAGGGGACAGGGTAACACCGGGGAGCTGTTTTTT	CASRGQGNTGELFF
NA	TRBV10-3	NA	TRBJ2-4	TGTGCCATCAGTGATGGGCAGGGCGTCAAAAACATTCAGTACTTC	CAISDGQGVKNIQYF
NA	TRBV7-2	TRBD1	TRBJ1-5	TGTGCCAGCAGCTCACAGGGGCTAGGAGGCAATCAGCCCCAGCATTTT	CASSSQGLGGNQPQHF
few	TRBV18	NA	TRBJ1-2	TGTGCCAGCTCACCGCTCGGAGGGGACGGCCTAACCTTC	CASSPLGGDGLTF